These 15 T cell receptor beta chains originate from one sample sequenced in a study of shared clonotypes between healthy human individuals. Repertoires were generated with immunoSEQ multiplex PCR, while TCRdb's copy carries only in-frame clones and drops some. The data contain about 480,000 clones, roughly 78% of them singletons. The specimen sequenced was PBMCs. The receptors originated from a woman aged 40 to 49 in good health. Some clones in this sample may be carry-over from other donors' samples.

V gene TRBV11-1 combines with J gene TRBJ1-1; D ambiguous. CDR1 and CDR2 from the germline V gene are SGHAT and FQDESV (reference sequence). V was trimmed by 1 base and J by 4 bases, leaving 7 bases between them. CDR3 length equals 13 residues. The DNA for the CDR3 is TGTGCCAGCAGCTTAGGATGGGGCACTGAAGCTTTCTTT. It is translated as CASSLGWGTEAFF.

CDR3 in amino acids: CASIEQGAVYGYTF. The CDR3 DNA follows: TGTGCCAGCATCGAACAGGGGGCTGTCTATGGCTACACCTTC. The chain is built from TRBV28 and TRBJ1-2; 9 bases agree with TRBD1. This CDR3 contains 14 residues. Germline CDR1 reads MDHEN; CDR2 reads SYDVKM. V lost 7 bases and J lost 4; bases outside the gene matches: 7.

The chain recombines TRBV19 with TRBJ1-1; D perhaps matches TRBD1 (5 bases). Trimming removed 4 bases from V and 3 bases from J, with 12 bases in between. Germline V gene lookup returns CDR1 LNHDA and CDR2 SQIVND (reference sequence). This CDR3 region has 14 residues. The CDR3 region has the DNA TGTGCCAGTAGTAATGGGGGGAGGCACACTGAAGCTTTCTTT. This encodes CASSNGGRHTEAFF.

This sequence joins TRBV5-1 and TRBJ2-2; D uncertain. CDR1 and CDR2 (germline): SGHRS, YFSETQ. The CDR3 is made up of 14 amino acids. Trimming took 1 base from V and 4 from J, leaving 8 bases between them. The CDR3 protein is CASSLFAGTGELFF. DNA for the CDR3: TGCGCCAGCAGCTTGTTTGCCGGCACCGGGGAGCTGTTTTTT.

The V gene is TRBV4-2, the J gene TRBJ2-3, with D maybe TRBD2 (5 bases). From germline, CDR1 is LGHNA and CDR2 YNFKEQ. The V gene lost 0 bases and the J gene lost 2 bases, with 12 bases spanning the gap. CDR3 length equals 16 residues. The CDR3 region has the DNA TGTGCCAGCAGCCAAGAGTCGCTAGCTGACACAGATACGCAGTATTTT. As protein: CASSQESLADTDTQYF.

V gene TRBV6-6 combines with J gene TRBJ2-2; 7 nucleotides line up with TRBD2. Trimming at V came to 0 bases and at J to 7 bases, leaving 5 bases not matched to a gene. Germline V gene data show CDR1 as MNHNY and CDR2 as SVGAGI (reference sequence). This CDR3 contains 15 residues. CDR3 residues: CASSYSREIGGELFF. CDR3 nucleotides: TGTGCCAGCAGTTACTCGCGGGAGATCGGCGGGGAGCTGTTTTTT.

The chain employs TRBV11-2 and TRBJ2-7, with D unresolved. The CDR3 has 12 residues. Germline-derived CDR1 and CDR2 are SGHAT and FQNNGV. Trimming stripped 2 bases from V and 6 bases from J, with 8 bases between. CDR3 loop: CASSLSSGEQYF. CDR3 DNA sequence: TGTGCCAGCAGCTTATCATCAGGCGAGCAGTACTTC.

This chain connects TRBV4-3 to TRBJ2-2; perhaps TRBD2 as D (6 bases). This CDR3 contains 17 residues. The V end was cut by 0 bases, the J end by 2 bases, with 13 bases between. CDR1 and CDR2 from the germline V gene are LGHNA and YSLEER. This chain's CDR3 is CASSQENSGLNTGELFF. The CDR3 region has the DNA TGCGCCAGCAGCCAAGAAAATAGCGGACTAAACACCGGGGAGCTGTTTTTT.

In its sample, this clone was seen a few times. This sample also contains other DNA sequences that code for the same CDR3. The chain carries TRBV5-1 and TRBJ2-5; D is perhaps TRBD1 (5 bases). Germline V gene data show CDR1 as SGHRS and CDR2 as YFSETQ. V was cut by 0 bases and J by 4 bases, with 10 bases left in between. The CDR3 length is 14 residues. The CDR3, as DNA: TGCGCCAGCAGCTTGGCCGGGCAGGGAGAGACCCAGTACTTC. Translating it yields CASSLAGQGETQYF.

The chain combines TRBV5-6 with TRBJ1-1; 7 bases are shared with TRBD1. The length of the CDR3 is 15 residues. J was trimmed by 4 bases and V by 4 bases; bases with no gene match: 10. Germline V gene lookup returns CDR1 SGHDT and CDR2 YYEEEE. The CDR3 here is CASSGNRGRGTEAFF. The CDR3, as DNA: TGTGCCAGCAGCGGGAACAGGGGCAGGGGCACTGAAGCTTTCTTT.

J is TRBJ2-7 and V is TRBV2, with D maybe TRBD1 (6 bases). Deletions cut 10 bases from V and 2 bases from J, with 15 bases between. Looked up from germline, CDR1 is SNHLY and CDR2 is FYNNEI. This CDR3 region has 13 residues. CDR3 in amino acids: CATHPGDTYEQYF. The CDR3 DNA is TGTGCCACCCACCCAGGGGATACCTACGAGCAGTACTTC.

This clone showed up many times. This chain connects TRBV27 to TRBJ1-1; weak D call: TRBD1 (6 bases). The V and J ends lost 6 bases and 0 bases respectively, with 14 bases between them. Germline lookup yields CDR1 MNHEY and CDR2 SMNVEV (reference sequence). The CDR3 contains 15 residues. CDR3 residues: CASSVAGTLNTEAFF. Here the CDR3 DNA reads TGTGCCAGCAGCGTTGCGGGGACACTGAACACTGAAGCTTTCTTT.

This chain connects TRBV7-6 to TRBJ1-5; TRBD1 matches 10 bases. Trimming removed 5 bases from V and 4 bases from J; junction bases left unmatched: 5. The V gene's germline CDR1 is SGHVS and CDR2 FNYEAQ. The CDR3 runs to 15 residues. The CDR3 spells CASSPGQGRNQPQHF. CDR3 bases: TGTGCCAGCAGCCCGGGACAGGGGAGGAATCAGCCCCAGCATTTT.

The CDR3 sequence: CASSPEQTSQPQHF. CDR3 DNA: TGTGCCAGCTCACCGGAGCAAACGAGTCAGCCCCAGCATTTT. The V gene is TRBV18, the J gene TRBJ1-5; D ambiguous. Germline CDR1 and CDR2: KGHSH and LQKENI. CDR3 length: 14 amino acids. Trimming took 3 bases from V and 6 from J, leaving 12 bases between them.

The gene calls are TRBV23-1 and TRBJ2-3, with 8 bases lining up with TRBD1. TRBV23-1 is noted as an ORF with a role that remains uncertain. The CDR3 consists of 13 residues. V was clipped by 8 bases and J by 4 bases; unmatched bases: 5. CDR3 bases: TGCGCCAGCTGTAGGACAGGGTCAGATACGCAGTATTTT. As protein: CASCRTGSDTQYF.